A single sample is the source of the 20 T cell receptor beta chains below, sequenced in a study of T cells in localized non-small cell lung cancer. Assay: immunoSEQ multiplex PCR; the TCRdb copy retains only in-frame clones and omits some. The sample holds approximately 41,000 clones, 86% seen once. The sample in question was peripheral blood mononuclear cells, obtained before any cancer treatment. These receptors all stem from a male donor at least 60 years old with stage II lung adenocarcinoma.

J is TRBJ2-5 and V is TRBV9; D is unclear. V lost 0 bases and J 1 base, leaving 10 bases between the germline ends. The germline gives CDR1 SGDLS, CDR2 YYNGEE. The CDR3 sequence is 15 residues long. The CDR3 spells CASSVAGSSQETQYF. In nucleotides, the CDR3 is TGTGCCAGCAGCGTAGCTGGTAGCTCCCAAGAGACCCAGTACTTC.

This sequence joins TRBV7-2 and TRBJ1-1; TRBD1 is a possible D gene (5 bases). Germline V gives CDR1 SGHTA, CDR2 FQGNSA. The V end was cut by 1 base, the J end by 0 bases, with 9 bases between. The CDR3 extends over 15 amino acids. The CDR3 is CASSLGGTLNTEAFF. The DNA for the CDR3 is TGTGCCAGCAGCTTAGGAGGGACCTTGAACACTGAAGCTTTCTTT.

This clone was detected only a few times. This sequence joins TRBV15 and TRBJ1-2, with D possibly TRBD1 on 5 matching bases. The V gene lost 5 bases and the J gene lost 10 bases, with 14 bases spanning the gap. Germline V lookup: CDR1 LNHNV, CDR2 YYDKDF (reference sequence). The CDR3 loop spans 12 amino acids. The DNA for the CDR3 is TGTGCCACCAGCGCGTCCAGTGGGACCTACACCTTC. Protein sequence: CATSASSGTYTF.

This sequence joins TRBV6-6 and TRBJ1-4, with D perhaps matching TRBD1 (5 bases). The CDR3 spans 14 residues. Trimming left V 6 bases short and J 10 bases short, with 18 bases between. Germline V CDR1 and CDR2: MNHNY, SVGAGI (reference sequence). The DNA for the CDR3 is TGTGCCAGCAGGCCGACGACAGATTCGGGAAAACTGTTTTTT. Translation gives CASRPTTDSGKLFF.

The chain has TRBV6-6 and TRBJ2-3; TRBD1 might be the D (6 bases). The CDR3 is made up of 16 amino acids. V dropped 5 bases and J dropped 0 bases, with 15 bases sitting between them. Germline lookup yields CDR1 MNHNY and CDR2 SVGAGI (reference sequence). DNA of the CDR3: TGTGCCAGCAGTCAATCACAGGGTCCTAGCACAGATACGCAGTATTTT. It codes for CASSQSQGPSTDTQYF.

The CDR3 region is CASSMTEDTEAFF. CDR3 nucleotides: TGTGCCAGCAGTATGACAGAAGACACTGAAGCTTTCTTT. The J gene is TRBJ1-1, the V gene TRBV2; D possibly corresponds to TRBD1 (5 bases). The CDR3 consists of 13 residues. Germline V gives CDR1 SNHLY, CDR2 FYNNEI. The V and J ends lost 5 bases and 3 bases respectively, with 10 bases between them.

The chain links TRBV2 to TRBJ1-5, with a tentative D call TRBD1 (6 bases). The CDR3 runs to 15 residues. V lost 4 bases and J 5 bases, leaving 15 bases between the germline ends. The germline CDR1 and CDR2 sequences are SNHLY and FYNNEI. DNA for the CDR3: TGTGCCAGCAGTGTCGGACAGTCTGAGTATCAGCCCCAGCATTTT. It yields the protein CASSVGQSEYQPQHF. Looking up the rest from reference TRBV2 and TRBJ1-5 gives the full variable domain: EPEVTQTPSHQVTQMGQEVILRCVPISNHLYFYWYRQILGQKVEFLVSFYNNEISEKSEIFDDQFSVERPDGSNFTLKIRSTKLEDSAMYFCASSVGQSEYQPQHFGDGTRLSIL.

The rearrangement links TRBV28 to TRBJ2-5, with 7 bases fitting TRBD1. Germline CDR1 reads MDHEN; CDR2 reads SYDVKM. The CDR3 sequence is 13 residues long. J was trimmed by 12 bases and V by 5 bases; bases with no gene match: 12. The CDR3 loop is CASSPTTGPSEYF. As DNA, the CDR3 is TGTGCCAGCAGTCCCACGACAGGGCCCTCGGAGTACTTC.

This chain connects TRBV5-4 to TRBJ2-7, with 10 bases lining up with TRBD2. Germline lookup yields CDR1 SGHNT and CDR2 YYREEE (reference sequence). After removal of 0 bases from V and 12 bases from J, the junction contained 6 bases not matched to a gene. The CDR3 length is 13 residues. In nucleotides, the CDR3 is TGTGCCAGCAGCTTGGGGCTAGCGGGAGTACGGTACTTC. Translating it yields CASSLGLAGVRYF.

The chain couples TRBV28 to TRBJ1-5; tentatively, D is TRBD1 (6 bases). CDR1 is MDHEN and CDR2 is SYDVKM in the germline V gene. Trimming took off 10 bases at V and 0 bases at J, with 16 bases between the two ends. This CDR3 is 15 amino acids long. CDR3: CATSTGGGSNQPQHF. CDR3 nucleotide sequence: TGTGCCACCTCGACAGGAGGGGGTAGCAATCAGCCCCAGCATTTT.

The chain carries TRBV5-1 and TRBJ2-7; D assignment may be TRBD1 or TRBD2 (6 bases each). V gave up 0 bases and J gave up 2 bases, with 9 bases separating them. This CDR3 is built from 14 residues. Per the germline V gene, CDR1 is SGHRS and CDR2 is YFSETQ. The CDR3 reads CASSLAGAPYEQYF. CDR3 nucleotides: TGCGCCAGCAGCTTGGCGGGGGCACCCTACGAGCAGTACTTC.

About this clone itself: It is likely a read error, because the conserved phenylalanine at the end of the CDR3 is missing. It is unclear where the CDR3 begins or ends on the DNA, so no DNA is shown, and the CDR3 is as TCRdb lists it. The CDR3 loop is CASSQGQG. This chain uses TRBV4-1 with TRBJ1-2; the D segment call TRBD1 is taken from the table without a DNA check. Germline V gives CDR1 MGHRA, CDR2 YSYEKL. The CDR3 is 8 amino acids long, termini counted.

The chain carries TRBV18 and TRBJ2-7, with 8 positions matching TRBD1. There are 15 residues in the CDR3. Trimming removed 3 bases from V and 5 bases from J; junction bases left unmatched: 9. Germline CDR1 and CDR2: KGHSH and LQKENI. CDR3 sequence: CASSPTGQGIDEQYF. The CDR3 nucleotides read TGTGCCAGCTCACCCACCGGACAGGGAATCGACGAGCAGTACTTC.

This chain connects TRBV7-2 to TRBJ2-5; D is possibly TRBD2 (7 bases). This CDR3 contains 17 residues. The V end lost 0 bases, the J end lost 2 bases, and 16 bases lay between the germline ends. The germline gives CDR1 SGHTA, CDR2 FQGNSA. The DNA of the CDR3 is TGTGCCAGCAGCTTAGCCCCGGGTAGGGGGGGACAAGAGACCCAGTACTTC. Translated, it gives CASSLAPGRGGQETQYF.

This clone was detected only once. V usage is TRBV7-7 and J usage is TRBJ2-1; the match to TRBD2 covers 10 bases. J gave up 7 bases and V 3 bases, and 6 bases lay outside the gene matches. This CDR3 comprises 15 residues. Germline loops: CDR1 SSHAT, CDR2 FNYEAQ (reference sequence). CDR3 DNA sequence: TGTGCCAGCAGCTTCGCTAGCGGGAGATCTAATGAGCAGTTCTTC. Amino acids: CASSFASGRSNEQFF.

The chain uses TRBV6-6 and TRBJ2-7; D is possibly TRBD2 (6 bases). This CDR3 has 16 residues. Trimming stripped 5 bases from V and 1 base from J, with 18 bases between. Germline V gene lookup returns CDR1 MNHNY and CDR2 SVGAGI (reference sequence). The CDR3 reads CASSPPRREVSYEQYF. DNA for the CDR3: TGTGCCAGCAGTCCCCCTCGAAGGGAGGTTTCCTACGAGCAGTACTTC.

J is TRBJ2-1 and V is TRBV6-6, with D tentatively TRBD2 (5 bases). V dropped 0 bases and J dropped 0 bases, with 6 bases sitting between them. This CDR3 contains 15 residues. Germline lookup yields CDR1 MNHNY and CDR2 SVGAGI (reference sequence). The CDR3 is CASSYSGSSYNEQFF. The CDR3 coding sequence is TGTGCCAGCAGTTACTCGGGGAGCTCCTACAATGAGCAGTTCTTC.

The chain uses TRBV6-5 and TRBJ1-2, with no clear D. V lost 5 bases to trimming and J lost 5 bases, with 9 bases between them. CDR1 is MNHEY and CDR2 is SVGAGI in the germline V gene. The CDR3 loop spans 12 amino acids. CDR3 sequence reads: CASSPKEYGYTF. CDR3 nucleotide sequence: TGTGCCAGCAGTCCGAAGGAGTATGGCTACACCTTC.

The gene calls are TRBV7-9 and TRBJ1-2; D unresolved. The V gene lost 2 bases and the J gene lost 6 bases, with 13 bases spanning the gap. Germline CDR1 and CDR2: SEHNR and FQNEAQ (reference sequence). This CDR3 has 14 amino acids. CDR3 bases: TGTGCCAGCAGCTTAAGAATGACGGAGGATGGCTACACCTTC. This gives the protein CASSLRMTEDGYTF.

CDR3 residues: CASSKVGSPLHF. CDR3 coding DNA: TGTGCCAGCAGTAAGGTTGGTTCACCCCTCCACTTT. V usage is TRBV28 and J usage is TRBJ1-6; D ambiguous. V lost 5 bases and J 9 bases, leaving 8 bases between the germline ends. Per the germline V gene, CDR1 is MDHEN and CDR2 is SYDVKM. The CDR3 is made up of 12 amino acids.